These 24 T cell receptor beta chains originate from one sample sequenced in a study of post-analysis software for immune sequencing data. General study results and limits: Included in a set of roughly five TRBV segments more frequent in patients than controls were TRBV5-6, TRBV5-1 and TRBV20-1.

The TCR beta cDNA libraries contained unique molecular identifiers. TCRdb re-analysed the PCR reads in MiXCR, keeping a single row per CDR3 protein. The table includes roughly 800,000 distinct CDR3 sequences, around 53% detected once. Antigens of these TCRs are unknown. The sample comprised blood. The receptor source for this set is a girl aged 5 to 17 with multiple sclerosis.

The chain is built from TRBV9 and TRBJ1-2, with D possibly matching TRBD1 (6 bases). There are 16 residues in the CDR3. V shed 0 bases and J shed 0 bases, with 12 bases lying between them. Germline V gives CDR1 SGDLS, CDR2 YYNGEE. The chain's CDR3 is CASSVDRGNSNYGYTF. CDR3 nucleotides: TGTGCCAGCAGCGTAGATAGGGGGAACTCTAACTATGGCTACACCTTC.

The chain links TRBV5-5 to TRBJ1-2; 7 bases agree with TRBD1. CDR1 and CDR2 from the germline V gene are SGHKS and YYEKEE (reference sequence). This CDR3 region has 15 residues. Trimming cost V 4 bases and J 1 base; bases outside gene matches: 7. The CDR3 bases are TGTGCCAGCAGCGCTACAGGGGCCGTTAACTATGGCTACACCTTC. Its protein is CASSATGAVNYGYTF.

In its sample, this clonotype was seen a few times. The rearrangement uses TRBV5-1 and TRBJ2-7; 11 bases line up with TRBD2. The germline CDR1 and CDR2 sequences are SGHRS and YFSETQ. This CDR3 spans 15 amino acids. The ends lost 4 bases at V and 1 base at J; junction bases unmatched: 4. DNA of the CDR3: TGCGCCAGCAGCCCGGGACTAGCGGCGTCCTACGAGCAGTACTTC. This sequence encodes CASSPGLAASYEQYF.

V and J are TRBV4-1 and TRBJ1-1; no reliable D call. Looked up from germline, CDR1 is MGHRA and CDR2 is YSYEKL. Trimming removed 2 bases from V and 8 bases from J, with 21 bases in between. The CDR3 contains 16 residues. As DNA, the CDR3 is TGCGCCAGCAGCCAATCACTTTTCCGGGGTGAAGTAGAAGCTTTCTTT. This sequence encodes CASSQSLFRGEVEAFF.

This clonotype was detected only a few times. The gene calls are TRBV7-2 and TRBJ1-2; TRBD1 matches 9 bases. CDR1 SGHTA and CDR2 FQGNSA come from the germline V gene. This CDR3 comprises 16 residues. Unmatched junction bases numbered 11, after V lost 5 bases and J lost 4 bases. CDR3 region: CASSRTGVVRIYGYTF. CDR3 bases: TGTGCCAGCAGCCGGACAGGGGTTGTCCGTATCTATGGCTACACCTTC.

V and J are TRBV3-1 and TRBJ2-7; D uncertain. V lost 0 bases and J 1 base, leaving 7 bases between the germline ends. CDR3 length: 14 residues. Looked up from germline, CDR1 is LGHDT and CDR2 is YNNKEL (reference sequence). The CDR3 sequence is CASSQETNSYEQYF. Here the CDR3 DNA reads TGTGCCAGCAGCCAAGAGACCAATTCCTACGAGCAGTACTTC.

V usage is TRBV11-2 and J usage is TRBJ2-5; 9 bases fit TRBD2. Germline CDR1 is SGHAT and CDR2 is FQNNGV. The trim removed 3 bases at V and 4 bases at J, leaving 9 bases unmatched. There are 16 residues in the CDR3. This CDR3 is CASSFRDAGGPETQYF. CDR3 nucleotides: TGTGCCAGCAGCTTCAGGGATGCGGGGGGGCCAGAGACCCAGTACTTC.

A single count supports this clonotype. V is TRBV20-1 and J is TRBJ1-2; D uncertain. The germline V gene has CDR1 DFQATT and CDR2 SNEGSKA (reference sequence). The CDR3 runs to 16 residues. Trimming removed 3 bases at V and 8 bases at J, with 25 bases between. CDR3 region: CSASESPRTLWWGYTF. The CDR3 DNA reads as TGCAGTGCTAGCGAATCCCCCAGGACCCTATGGTGGGGCTACACCTTC.

In its sample, this clonotype was seen a few times. The chain recombines TRBV27 with TRBJ2-6; possible D gene TRBD1, 6 bases. Germline V CDR1 and CDR2: MNHEY, SMNVEV (reference sequence). This CDR3 contains 20 residues. V was trimmed by 8 bases and J by 0 bases, leaving 26 bases between them. CDR3 amino acids: CASRDRSTGVLLSGANVLTF. The DNA of the CDR3 is TGTGCCAGCCGCGACAGGAGCACAGGAGTACTACTCTCTGGGGCCAACGTCCTGACTTTC.

CDR3 nucleotide sequence: TGCGCCAGCAGCCCCCTCGCGGGGGTGGGCGGGGAGCTGTTTTTT. Encoded protein: CASSPLAGVGGELFF. This chain links TRBV4-1 with TRBJ2-2; TRBD2 matches at 7 bases. The CDR3 sequence is 15 residues long. Per germline, CDR1 MGHRA and CDR2 YSYEKL. Trimming took 4 bases from V and 7 from J; bases not matched to a gene: 9.

This clonotype was recorded only once. The V and J genes are TRBV5-4 and TRBJ2-7; D not certain. The J call may be wrong; the DNA end is better matched by TRBJ2-1. Germline CDR1 SGHNT, CDR2 YYREEE (reference sequence). The CDR3 runs to 12 residues. Here the CDR3 reads CASSSGRVEQFF. CDR3 DNA sequence: TGTGCCAGCAGCTCTGGACGGGTTGAGCAGTTCTTC.

In this sample, this clonotype turned up a few times. The chain has TRBV12-3 or TRBV12-4 and TRBJ2-5; the D is unclear. Trimming shortened V by 5 bases and J by 5 bases, and 9 bases separated the two germline ends. This CDR3 is 12 amino acids long. This CDR3 reads CASSQWSETQYF. CDR3 DNA: TGTGCCAGCAGTCAATGGTCGGAGACCCAGTACTTC.

CDR3 sequence: CASTSDPYEQYF. CDR3 DNA: TGTGCCAGCACCAGCGACCCCTACGAGCAGTACTTC. V usage is TRBV6-6 and J usage is TRBJ2-7; D unclear. Deletions cut 7 bases from V and 2 bases from J, with 9 bases between. CDR3 length equals 12 residues. Germline loops: CDR1 MNHNY, CDR2 SVGAGI (reference sequence).

This chain links TRBV27 with TRBJ1-4; 7 bases fit TRBD1. There are 13 residues in the CDR3. The junction had 5 bases not matched to a gene; V was cut back by 5 bases and J by 8 bases. Germline lookup yields CDR1 MNHEY and CDR2 SMNVEV (reference sequence). For the CDR3, the DNA is TGTGCCAGCAGTACCGACAGGGTGGAAAAACTGTTTTTT. Translating it yields CASSTDRVEKLFF.

The rearrangement links TRBV9 to TRBJ2-1; 8 positions agree with TRBD2. V trimming: 0 bases; J trimming: 0 bases; junction bases outside the gene matches: 5. Germline V CDR1 and CDR2: SGDLS, YYNGEE. The CDR3 sequence is 17 residues long. Written as DNA, the CDR3 is TGTGCCAGCAGCGTAGAAGTGGGGACTAGCTCCTACAATGAGCAGTTCTTC. Protein product: CASSVEVGTSSYNEQFF.

The chain combines TRBV20-1 with TRBJ1-2; D might be TRBD1 (6 bases). The CDR3 sequence is 14 residues long. Looked up from germline, CDR1 is DFQATT and CDR2 is SNEGSKA (reference sequence). Trimming took 3 bases from V and 4 from J, leaving 15 bases between them. CDR3 loop: CSARVGGAGYGYTF. CDR3 nucleotide sequence: TGCAGTGCTAGGGTTGGGGGCGCGGGCTATGGCTACACCTTC.

In this sample, this clonotype turned up a few times. The junction departs from the called germline gene at one end, perhaps through a read error. The gene calls are TRBV7-9 and TRBJ2-7; TRBD1 matches at 7 bases. The length of the CDR3 is 16 residues. Germline V gene sequence: CDR1 SEHNR, CDR2 FQNEAQ (reference sequence). This CDR3 reads CASSLTGPILSHEQYF. The CDR3 DNA reads TGTGCCAGCAGCTTGACAGGGCCAATCCTCTCCCACGAGCAGTACTTC.

The V call is TRBV7-2, the J call TRBJ2-7; tentatively, D is TRBD1 (5 bases). The CDR3 sequence is 13 residues long. The V end was cut by 0 bases, the J end by 6 bases, with 9 bases between. CDR1 SGHTA and CDR2 FQGNSA come from the germline V gene. CDR3 sequence: CASSLAQGFEQYF. CDR3 in DNA: TGTGCCAGCAGCTTAGCGCAGGGTTTCGAGCAGTACTTC.

The chain joins TRBV14 to TRBJ2-7; 7 bases are a match to TRBD2. Germline loops: CDR1 SGHDN, CDR2 FVKESK. The CDR3 is made up of 17 amino acids. After removal of 0 bases from V and 6 bases from J, the junction contained 14 bases not matched to a gene. The CDR3 protein is CASSQEGVAGNVIEQYF. CDR3 sequence (DNA): TGTGCCAGCAGCCAAGAAGGGGTAGCGGGCAATGTCATCGAGCAGTACTTC.

The V gene is TRBV5-1, the J gene TRBJ2-5; 9 nucleotides align to TRBD1. The DNA end favors TRBJ2-7, so the J call may be wrong. The CDR3 contains 15 residues. Germline CDR1 reads SGHRS; CDR2 reads YFSETQ. The CDR3 DNA reads as TGCGCCAGCAGCGGCGGACAGGGGTCGGGCTACGAGCAGTACTTC. Translated: CASSGGQGSGYEQYF.

This clonotype was recorded a few times. The gene calls are TRBV15 and TRBJ1-5; TRBD1 aligns across 7 bases. V lost 3 bases to trimming and J lost 3 bases; unmatched junction nucleotides: 2. The CDR3 is made up of 14 amino acids. Germline CDR1 LNHNV, CDR2 YYDKDF (reference sequence). The CDR3 loop reads CATSSGQDNQPQHF. CDR3 nucleotide sequence: TGTGCCACCAGCAGCGGACAGGACAATCAGCCCCAGCATTTT.

This clonotype came up a few times. V and J are TRBV27 and TRBJ1-5; D gene ambiguous. CDR1 and CDR2 from the germline V gene are MNHEY and SMNVEV (reference sequence). The CDR3 runs 15 residues. Trimming took off 2 bases at V and 2 bases at J, with 10 bases between the two ends. As DNA, the CDR3 is TGTGCCAGCAGTTTAAGTCGGCAGGGCAATCAGCCCCAGCATTTT. Translating gives CASSLSRQGNQPQHF.

This clonotype was picked up one time. V gene TRBV7-9 combines with J gene TRBJ2-1, with unresolved D. The CDR3 has 13 amino acids. The germline CDR1 and CDR2 sequences are SEHNR and FQNEAQ (reference sequence). V shed 5 bases and J shed 6 bases, with 11 bases lying between them. The CDR3 region has the DNA TGTGCCAGCAGCCTAAACGGGCCCAATGAGCAGTTCTTC. This codes for CASSLNGPNEQFF. Complete variable domain (other parts from reference TRBV7-9 and TRBJ2-1): DTGVSQNPRHKITKRGQNVTFRCDPISEHNRLYWYRQTLGQGPEFLTYFQNEAQLEKSRLLSDRFSAERPKGSFSTLEIQRTEQGDSAMYLCASSLNGPNEQFFGPGTRLTVL.

This clonotype was detected only a few times. The chain carries TRBV10-3 and TRBJ2-7; TRBD1 matches 8 bases. Germline values: CDR1 ENHRY, CDR2 SYGVKD. The CDR3 is 14 residues long. With 6 bases clipped from V and 4 bases from J, the junction kept 8 bases outside the gene matches. This chain's CDR3 is CAIRSTGVGYEQYF. CDR3 in DNA: TGTGCCATCAGATCGACAGGGGTGGGTTACGAGCAGTACTTC.